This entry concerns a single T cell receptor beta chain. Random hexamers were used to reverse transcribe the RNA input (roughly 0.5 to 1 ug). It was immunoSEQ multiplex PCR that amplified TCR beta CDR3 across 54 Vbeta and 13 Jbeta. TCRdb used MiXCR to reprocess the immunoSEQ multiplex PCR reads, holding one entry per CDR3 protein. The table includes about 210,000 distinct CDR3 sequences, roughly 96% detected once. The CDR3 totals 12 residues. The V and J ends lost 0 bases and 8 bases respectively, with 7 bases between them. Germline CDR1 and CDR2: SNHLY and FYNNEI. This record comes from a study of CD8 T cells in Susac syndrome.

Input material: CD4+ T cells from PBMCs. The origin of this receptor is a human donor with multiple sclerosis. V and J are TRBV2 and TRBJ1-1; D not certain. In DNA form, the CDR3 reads TGTGCCAGCAGTGAAGCGGGAACCGAAGCTTTCTTT. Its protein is CASSEAGTEAFF.